This T cell receptor beta chain originates from a study of PD-1 blockade in classical Hodgkin lymphoma. Study details: Patients had nivolumab dosed at 3 mg/kg, delivered intravenously every 2 weeks. Study-wide results and caveats: The diversity seen at baseline in complete responders resembled that of newly diagnosed patients.

TCRdb's table, derived via immunoSEQ multiplex PCR, lists solely in-frame clones and lacks some. The data show about 97,000 clones, approximately 88% seen once. All the patients suffered relapse after autologous stem cell transplantation, and brentuximab vedotin exposure differed. About this clone: Its antigen is as yet unknown.

Germline CDR1 SGHRS, CDR2 YFSETQ. The CDR3 length is 15 residues. V gave up 0 bases and J gave up 8 bases; unmatched junction bases: 7. The material sequenced was peripheral blood mononuclear cells (PBMCs), taken at baseline. The V and J genes are TRBV5-1 and TRBJ2-2, with 7 nucleotides matching TRBD2. This clonotype originated in a human donor with classical Hodgkin lymphoma. DNA of the CDR3: TGCGCCAGCAGCTTGGGACTAGCAATACAGGGGGAGCTGTTTTTT. The encoded protein is CASSLGLAIQGELFF.